The 8 T cell receptor beta chains listed next were all sequenced from one sample in a study of shared clonotypes between healthy human individuals (dated by TCRdb to about 2020). The library came from the immunoSEQ multiplex PCR assay. Imported from immuneACCESS, the table was reduced by TCRdb to in-frame sequences with V and J called. These copies leave out some clones; in studies compared against another copy, an unresolved V gene accounts for under half, and the cause of the remainder is not known. The sample table shows about 2 million clones, and about 95% are seen once. Of the sample, 1.1% falls within the top ten clones. CD8 naive samples were obtained by positive selection for CCR7 among CD45RO-negative cells, yielding a CD45RA+CCR7+ population from which TemRA cells were excluded. The material sequenced was naive CD8+ T cells sorted from blood. The cell subset or site label for this specimen denotes: CD45RA+CCR7+. The receptors stem from a man between 18 and 29 years old in good health.

The chain links TRBV28 to TRBJ2-7; 8 bases match TRBD1. This CDR3 comprises 16 residues. V was clipped by 4 bases and J by 7 bases; unmatched bases: 15. From germline, CDR1 is MDHEN and CDR2 SYDVKM. CDR3 amino acids: CASSSPIGTGLGEQYF. The CDR3 bases are TGTGCCAGCAGTTCGCCAATCGGGACAGGATTAGGAGAGCAGTACTTC.

V is TRBV4-3 and J is TRBJ2-2; 13 bases are shared with TRBD2. The CDR3 has 17 residues. Losses at the gene ends were 4 bases for V and 5 bases for J; bases not matched to a gene: 7. The germline V gene encodes CDR1 LGHNA and CDR2 YSLEER. The CDR3 sequence: CASSLGLAGVWTGELFF. Written as DNA, the CDR3 is TGCGCCAGCAGCCTCGGACTAGCGGGAGTTTGGACCGGGGAGCTGTTTTTT.

This chain uses TRBV4-1 with TRBJ2-5; D is unresolved. V gave up 1 base and J gave up 3 bases, with 9 bases separating them. The germline V gene encodes CDR1 MGHRA and CDR2 YSYEKL. This CDR3 region has 14 residues. DNA of the CDR3: TGCGCCAGCAGCCAAGTTGTGGGGAAAGAGACCCAGTACTTC. This sequence encodes CASSQVVGKETQYF.

A note on this clone: The same CDR3 also results from other DNA sequences found in this sample. The CDR3 DNA reads as TGTGCCAGCAGTTTATCCGGTGCTGTCTACGAGCAGTACTTC. Its translation: CASSLSGAVYEQYF. The chain is built from TRBV27 and TRBJ2-7; D not resolved. Germline loops: CDR1 MNHEY, CDR2 SMNVEV (reference sequence). V lost 0 bases and J lost 3, with 9 bases in between. The CDR3 extends over 14 amino acids.

Remarks on this clone: This specimen includes other DNA sequences encoding the same CDR3. The rearrangement joins TRBV6-5 to TRBJ2-1; D ambiguous. The CDR3 consists of 13 residues. The germline V gene encodes CDR1 MNHEY and CDR2 SVGAGI. Deletions cut 0 bases from V and 6 bases from J, with 6 bases between. Written as DNA, the CDR3 is TGTGCCAGCAGTTACTCAGAAGGCAATGAGCAGTTCTTC. Amino acid sequence: CASSYSEGNEQFF.

The rearrangement uses TRBV19 and TRBJ1-1; 9 bases align to TRBD1. Unmatched junction bases numbered 8, after V lost 0 bases and J lost 3 bases. CDR3 length equals 17 residues. Germline assignment: CDR1 LNHDA and CDR2 SQIVND (reference sequence). CDR3: CASSIDPRTGAYTEAFF. CDR3 coding DNA: TGTGCCAGTAGTATAGATCCTAGGACAGGGGCTTACACTGAAGCTTTCTTT.

J is TRBJ2-2 and V is TRBV19, with TRBD1 as a possible D gene (5 bases). CDR3 length equals 13 residues. Trimming removed 8 bases from V and 1 base from J, with 8 bases in between. CDR1 LNHDA and CDR2 SQIVND come from the germline V gene (reference sequence). As DNA, the CDR3 is TGTGCCAGTGAGACAGAGAACACCGGGGAGCTGTTTTTT. Translated, it gives CASETENTGELFF.

The chain employs TRBV5-6 and TRBJ1-6, with a possible D match to TRBD1 (6 bases). Germline CDR1 reads SGHDT; CDR2 reads YYEEEE. Trimming removed 4 bases at V and 5 bases at J, with 16 bases between. The CDR3 is made up of 16 amino acids. CDR3 coding DNA: TGTGCCAGCAGCCCGACAGGTTACGGCCATAATTCACCCCTCCACTTT. Its protein is CASSPTGYGHNSPLHF.